One and the same sample provided the 9 T cell receptor beta chains below, sequenced in a study of vaccination and CD4 T cells after COVID-19 (dated by TCRdb to the early 2020s). The sample's treatment or condition, from its label and the paper: approximately nine-day PBMC culture with coronavirus spike peptide pools or control peptides (ViraFEST assay). Their antigens are not known. Libraries came from PCR. Sequencing used an Illumina iSeq 100. DNA from cultured CD4+ T cells underwent TCR sequencing with the Oncomine TCR Beta short-read assay at the Johns Hopkins FTIC core. The public sequencing data were trimmed at Q25 with fastp and processed into clonotypes with MiXCR by TCRdb, which kept only in-frame beta chains. Identical CDR3 proteins give one entry, which carries the most common genes and DNA. The sample includes 20,000 to 25,000 distinct CDR3 sequences, with roughly 34% observed a single time. The ten biggest clones cover less than 5.5% of the sample.

The source was CD4+ T cells from blood, cultured in vitro, collected before SARS-CoV-2 vaccination. These receptors all come from a human donor who had recovered from COVID-19.

This clonotype occurred a few times. This chain connects TRBV20-1 to TRBJ2-3; 8 bases match TRBD2. The CDR3 contains 18 residues. From germline, CDR1 is DFQATT and CDR2 SNEGSKA (reference sequence). Trimming took 1 base from V and 3 from J; bases not matched to a gene: 15. The DNA for the CDR3 is TGCAGTGCTAGAGCGGGGACAAGGCTAGCGGGTCGGACAGATACGCAGTATTTT. Translating gives CSARAGTRLAGRTDTQYF.

The chain recombines TRBV7-9 with TRBJ1-6; D call uncertain. The CDR3 is 15 residues long. CDR1 SEHNR and CDR2 FQNEAQ come from the germline V gene (reference sequence). Trimming stripped 8 bases from V and 1 base from J, with 12 bases between. CDR3 in amino acids: CASGLIGSYNSPLHF. CDR3 nucleotides: TGTGCCAGCGGCCTTATCGGGTCCTATAATTCACCCCTCCACTTT.

As concerns this clonotype: A read error may produce the germline difference seen at one junction end. V usage is TRBV6-1 and J usage is TRBJ1-1, with D perhaps TRBD1 (5 bases). The germline V gene has CDR1 MNHNS and CDR2 SASEGT. The CDR3 is made up of 14 amino acids. DNA for the CDR3: TGTGCCAGCAGGGAAGGGACGGTCAACACTGAAGCTTTCTTT. It encodes CASREGTVNTEAFF.

The chain employs TRBV24-1 and TRBJ2-5; 7 positions agree with TRBD2. Germline CDR1 is KGHDR and CDR2 is SFDVKD. V lost 1 base to trimming and J lost 2 bases; unmatched junction nucleotides: 18. This CDR3 comprises 20 residues. The CDR3 coding sequence is TGTGCCACCAGTGATTTTCGCGGGAGTCAAATGCTGTCGGTACAAGAGACCCAGTACTTC. Amino acids: CATSDFRGSQMLSVQETQYF.

The chain employs TRBV28 and TRBJ2-5; 8 bases line up with TRBD2. The CDR3 has 16 amino acids. The V gene end was trimmed by 6 bases and the J gene end by 5 bases; junction bases not matched to a gene: 14. Germline values: CDR1 MDHEN, CDR2 SYDVKM. The CDR3 nucleotides are TGTGCCAGCAGACGAACACTAGCGGAAGTCTCCGAGACCCAGTACTTC. Translation: CASRRTLAEVSETQYF.

The rearrangement uses TRBV29-1 and TRBJ1-1; a possible D gene is TRBD1 (5 bases). Trimming pared 4 bases from V and 0 bases from J, leaving 15 bases between. CDR1 and CDR2 (germline): SQVTM, ANQGSEA. The CDR3 is made up of 15 amino acids. The CDR3 nucleotides read TGCAGCGTTGGTAGTTTCTGGGGCCTGAACACTGAAGCTTTCTTT. This gives the protein CSVGSFWGLNTEAFF.

This clonotype appeared a few times. This chain connects TRBV7-2 to TRBJ1-2; no clear D. The V end was cut by 1 base, the J end by 4 bases, with 25 bases between. The CDR3 has 19 residues. Germline CDR1 and CDR2: SGHTA and FQGNSA. CDR3 amino acids: CASSLGSGGRWGGLYGYTF. The CDR3 nucleotides are TGTGCCAGCAGCTTAGGGTCGGGAGGTCGTTGGGGAGGACTCTATGGCTACACCTTC.

V usage is TRBV6-5 and J usage is TRBJ1-2; possible D gene TRBD1, 5 bases. From germline, CDR1 is MNHEY and CDR2 SVGAGI. The CDR3 consists of 16 residues. V was clipped by 2 bases and J by 5 bases, with 18 bases between them. The CDR3 reads CASSYRRQGTFYGYTF. The CDR3 DNA is TGTGCCAGCAGTTACCGGCGTCAAGGGACCTTTTATGGCTACACCTTC.

This clonotype occurred a few times. The chain couples TRBV7-2 to TRBJ2-3; D not certain. Deletions cut 0 bases from V and 1 base from J, with 11 bases between. Germline assignment: CDR1 SGHTA and CDR2 FQGNSA. CDR3 size: 16 residues. For the CDR3, the DNA is TGTGCCAGCAGCTTAGCGCCGGGTTTAGGCACAGATACGCAGTATTTT. It codes for CASSLAPGLGTDTQYF.